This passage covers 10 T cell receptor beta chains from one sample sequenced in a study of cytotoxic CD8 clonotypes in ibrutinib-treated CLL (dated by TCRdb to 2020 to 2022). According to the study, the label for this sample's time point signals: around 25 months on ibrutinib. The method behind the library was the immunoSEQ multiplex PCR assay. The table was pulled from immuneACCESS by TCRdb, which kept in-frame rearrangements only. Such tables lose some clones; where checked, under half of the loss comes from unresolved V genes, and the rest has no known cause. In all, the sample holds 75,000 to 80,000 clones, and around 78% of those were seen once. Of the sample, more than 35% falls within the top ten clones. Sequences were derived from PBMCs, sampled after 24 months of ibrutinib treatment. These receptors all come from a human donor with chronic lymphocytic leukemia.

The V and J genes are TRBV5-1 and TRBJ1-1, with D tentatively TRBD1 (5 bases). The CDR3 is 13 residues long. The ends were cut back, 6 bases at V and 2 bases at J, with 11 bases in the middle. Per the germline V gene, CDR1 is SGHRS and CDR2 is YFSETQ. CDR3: CASTLGVNTEAFF. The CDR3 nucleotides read TGCGCCAGCACCCTGGGGGTCAACACTGAAGCTTTCTTT. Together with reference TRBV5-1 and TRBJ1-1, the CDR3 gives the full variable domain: KAGVTQTPRYLIKTRGQQVTLSCSPISGHRSVSWYQQTPGQGLQFLFEYFSETQRNKGNFPGRFSGRQFSNSRSEMNVSTLELGDSALYLCASTLGVNTEAFFGQGTRLTVV.

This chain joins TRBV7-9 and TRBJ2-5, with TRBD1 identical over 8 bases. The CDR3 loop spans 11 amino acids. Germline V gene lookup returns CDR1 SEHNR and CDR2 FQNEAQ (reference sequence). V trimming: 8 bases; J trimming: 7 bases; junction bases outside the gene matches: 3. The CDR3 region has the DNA TGTGCCAGCTCCACAGGGGGGACCCAGTACTTC. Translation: CASSTGGTQYF.

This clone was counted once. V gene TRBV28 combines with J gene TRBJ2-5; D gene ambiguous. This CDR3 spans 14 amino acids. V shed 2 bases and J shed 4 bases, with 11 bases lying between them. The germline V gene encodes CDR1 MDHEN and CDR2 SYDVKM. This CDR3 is CASSLLYSIETQYF. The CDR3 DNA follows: TGTGCCAGCAGTTTACTATACAGTATAGAGACCCAGTACTTC.

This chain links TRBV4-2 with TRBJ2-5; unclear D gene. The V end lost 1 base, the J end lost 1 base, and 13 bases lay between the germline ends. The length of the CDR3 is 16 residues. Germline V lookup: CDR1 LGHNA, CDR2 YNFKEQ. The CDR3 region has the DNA TGTGCCAGCAGCCAAGGCCCGGTAGGAGCCCAAGAGACCCAGTACTTC. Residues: CASSQGPVGAQETQYF.

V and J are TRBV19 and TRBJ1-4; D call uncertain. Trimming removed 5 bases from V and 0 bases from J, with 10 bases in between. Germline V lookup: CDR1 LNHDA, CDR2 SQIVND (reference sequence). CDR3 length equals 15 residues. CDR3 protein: CASSGHFATNEKLFF. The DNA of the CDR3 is TGTGCCAGTAGTGGGCACTTTGCAACTAATGAAAAACTGTTTTTT.

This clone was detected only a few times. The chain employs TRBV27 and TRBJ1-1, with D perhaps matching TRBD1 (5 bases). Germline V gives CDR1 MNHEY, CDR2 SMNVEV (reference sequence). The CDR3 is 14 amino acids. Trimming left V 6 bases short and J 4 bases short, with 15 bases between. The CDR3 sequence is CASRRRVMATEAFF. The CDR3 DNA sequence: TGTGCCAGCAGACGCAGGGTGATGGCCACTGAAGCTTTCTTT.

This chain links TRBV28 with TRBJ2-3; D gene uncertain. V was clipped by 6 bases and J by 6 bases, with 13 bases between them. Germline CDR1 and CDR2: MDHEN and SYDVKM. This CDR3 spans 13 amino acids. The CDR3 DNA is TGTGCCAGCAGCGACTTAGGACGGGATACGCAGTATTTT. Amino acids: CASSDLGRDTQYF.

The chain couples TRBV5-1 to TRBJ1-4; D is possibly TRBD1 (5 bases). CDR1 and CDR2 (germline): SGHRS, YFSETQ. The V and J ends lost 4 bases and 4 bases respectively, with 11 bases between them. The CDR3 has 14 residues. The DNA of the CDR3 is TGCGCCAGCAGCGGGGGGATGGTTAATGAAAAACTGTTTTTT. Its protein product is CASSGGMVNEKLFF.

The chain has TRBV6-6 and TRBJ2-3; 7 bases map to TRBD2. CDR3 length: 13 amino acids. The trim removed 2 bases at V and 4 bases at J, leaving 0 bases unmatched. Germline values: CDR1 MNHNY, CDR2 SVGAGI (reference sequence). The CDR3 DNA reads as TGTGCCAGCAGTTACGCGGGGGCAGATACGCAGTATTTT. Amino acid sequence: CASSYAGADTQYF.

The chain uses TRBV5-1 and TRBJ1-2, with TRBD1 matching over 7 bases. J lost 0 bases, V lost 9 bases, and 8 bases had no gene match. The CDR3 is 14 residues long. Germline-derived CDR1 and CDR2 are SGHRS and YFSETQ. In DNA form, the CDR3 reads TGCGCCATACAGGGGACCACAGCTAACTATGGCTACACCTTC. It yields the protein CAIQGTTANYGYTF.